Listed below are T cell receptor beta chains from one sample, sequenced in a study of tumor-infiltrating lymphocytes in primary liver carcinoma. TCRdb analysed the multiplex PCR reads with MiXCR anew, one entry per CDR3 protein. This sample yields hundreds of thousands of distinct CDR3 sequences, of which about three fifths are seen a single time; approximately 15% belongs to the top ten. The sequencing input was peripheral blood. These receptors all stem from a woman aged 30 to 39 with primary liver carcinoma and hepatitis B virus infection. The CDR3 runs from the conserved cysteine through the conserved F or W. D genes are given only for firm matches. Clone size is stated in some rows and not others, as once, few, many or a class when expanded.

size: many; D: .; J: TRBJ1-3; V: TRBV29-1; CDR3: CSVRSGQRLNTIYF; DNA: TGCAGCGTTAGGTCTGGACAGAGATTGAACACCATATATTTT
size: .; D: .; J: TRBJ2-3; V: TRBV6-5; CDR3: CANSYSITVTDTQYF; DNA: TGTGCCAACAGTTACTCAATAACGGTCACAGATACGCAGTATTTT
size: .; D: TRBD1; J: TRBJ1-2; V: TRBV29-1; CDR3: CSVGAVGDSRNYGYTF; DNA: TGCAGCGTTGGGGCCGTGGGGGACAGCAGGAACTATGGCTACACCTTC
size: .; D: .; J: TRBJ1-4; V: TRBV4-3; CDR3: CAGSQDQGPNEKLFF; DNA: TGCGCCGGCAGCCAAGATCAGGGCCCAAATGAAAAACTGTTTTTT
size: .; D: .; J: TRBJ2-1; V: TRBV5-4; CDR3: CASSPTSSTYNEQFF; DNA: TGTGCCAGCAGCCCAACCAGCAGCACCTACAATGAGCAGTTCTTC
size: few; D: .; J: TRBJ2-1; V: TRBV30; CDR3: CAWSGGTGFWEQFF; DNA: TGTGCCTGGAGTGGGGGAACAGGGTTTTGGGAGCAGTTCTTC
size: .; D: TRBD2; J: TRBJ2-1; V: TRBV20-1; CDR3: CSAGKAGGRSSEQFF; DNA: TGCAGTGCTGGCAAAGCGGGAGGGCGGTCTAGTGAGCAGTTCTTC
size: .; D: .; J: TRBJ2-3; V: TRBV7-9; CDR3: CASSLITTEDTQYF; DNA: TGTGCCAGCAGCTTAATTACTACCGAAGATACGCAGTATTTT
size: .; D: TRBD2; J: TRBJ2-2; V: TRBV24-1; CDR3: CATSGVELGLANTGELFF; DNA: TGTGCCACCAGTGGGGTCGAGTTAGGACTAGCAAACACCGGGGAGCTGTTTTTT
size: .; D: .; J: TRBJ2-1; V: TRBV10-2; CDR3: CASTFAFDEQLF; DNA: TGCGCCAGCACCTTCGCGTTCGATGAGCAGCTCTTC
size: .; D: TRBD2; J: TRBJ2-3; V: TRBV12-3/TRBV12-4; CDR3: CASCATSGSVDTQYF; DNA: TGTGCCAGCTGTGCTACTAGCGGGAGCGTAGATACGCAGTATTTT
size: .; D: TRBD1; J: TRBJ1-3; V: TRBV11-2; CDR3: CASSRDRWLRNTIYF; DNA: TGTGCCAGTAGCAGGGACAGGTGGCTGCGAAACACCATATATTTT
size: .; D: .; J: TRBJ2-1; V: TRBV28; CDR3: CASSSAYHEQFF; DNA: TGTGCCAGCAGTTCTGCGTATCATGAGCAGTTCTTC
size: .; D: .; J: TRBJ1-4; V: TRBV6-5; CDR3: CASSYAAGAYGQKLFF; DNA: TGTGCCAGCAGTTACGCTGCAGGGGCATATGGTCAAAAACTGTTTTTT
size: few; D: .; J: TRBJ2-5; V: TRBV10-3; CDR3: CAISGSQETQYF; DNA: TGTGCCATCAGTGGAAGCCAAGAGACCCAGTACTTC
size: few; D: .; J: TRBJ1-1; V: TRBV7-9; CDR3: CASSLLRLGTEAFF; DNA: TGTGCCAGCAGCTTATTGCGGCTGGGCACTGAAGCTTTCTTT
size: few; D: .; J: TRBJ2-3; V: TRBV19; CDR3: CASSGPTALDTQYF; DNA: TGTGCCAGCTCGGGACCCACGGCGTTAGATACGCAGTATTTT
size: many; D: TRBD2; J: TRBJ2-5; V: TRBV10-2; CDR3: CASSGGTSGSRETQYF; DNA: TGCGCCAGCAGTGGGGGGACTAGCGGGAGTCGAGAGACCCAGTACTTC
size: .; D: .; J: TRBJ2-3; V: TRBV10-3; CDR3: CATSFQGQKGTDTQYF; DNA: TGTGCGACCTCCTTCCAGGGGCAGAAAGGCACAGATACGCAGTATTTT
size: .; D: .; J: TRBJ2-2; V: TRBV12-3/TRBV12-4; CDR3: CASRPLLEANTGELFF; DNA: TGTGCCAGCAGGCCTCTCCTAGAGGCGAACACCGGGGAGCTGTTTTTT
size: many; D: .; J: TRBJ2-1; V: TRBV6-5; CDR3: CASSGGDSQVNEQFF; DNA: TGTGCCAGCAGCGGAGGGGACTCTCAAGTAAATGAGCAGTTCTTC
size: many; D: .; J: TRBJ2-7; V: TRBV11-3; CDR3: CASSLGVSGRGSEQYF; DNA: TGTGCCAGCAGCTTAGGTGTGTCGGGAAGGGGTTCCGAGCAGTACTTC
size: .; D: .; J: TRBJ2-7; V: TRBV6-1; CDR3: CASGRNYGQYF; DNA: TGTGCCAGCGGGAGAAATTACGGGCAGTACTTC
size: many; D: .; J: TRBJ2-3; V: TRBV11-2; CDR3: CASSFRAASTDTQYF; DNA: TGTGCCAGCAGCTTCCGAGCGGCTAGCACAGATACGCAGTATTTT
size: .; D: .; J: TRBJ2-1; V: TRBV10-1; CDR3: CASSEEGLGVHEQFF; DNA: TGCGCCAGCAGTGAGGAGGGTCTTGGGGTCCATGAGCAGTTCTTC
size: .; D: TRBD2; J: TRBJ2-3; V: TRBV4-1; CDR3: CASSQEPGLGQTDMQYF; DNA: TGCGCCAGCAGCCAAGAACCGGGACTAGGGCAAACAGATATGCAGTATTTT
size: .; D: TRBD2; J: TRBJ2-7; V: TRBV6-1; CDR3: CASGIQREGREQYF; DNA: TGTGCCAGCGGTATTCAGCGGGAGGGCCGCGAGCAGTACTTC
size: .; D: TRBD1; J: TRBJ2-6; V: TRBV13; CDR3: CASRTGTGDRSGANVLTF; DNA: TGTGCCAGCCGGACCGGGACAGGGGACCGCTCTGGGGCCAACGTCCTGACTTTC
size: many; D: .; J: TRBJ1-1; V: TRBV29-1; CDR3: CSGGVFTEAFF; DNA: TGCAGCGGAGGGGTGTTCACTGAAGCTTTCTTT
size: .; D: .; J: TRBJ2-5; V: TRBV11-2; CDR3: CASSFRYQETQYF; DNA: TGTGCCAGCAGCTTTCGCTATCAGGAGACCCAGTACTTC
size: few; D: TRBD1; J: TRBJ1-2; V: TRBV6-2/TRBV6-3; CDR3: CASSVPGQRESGYTF; DNA: TGTGCCAGCAGTGTCCCGGGACAGAGGGAGAGTGGCTACACCTTC
size: many; D: .; J: TRBJ1-1; V: TRBV6-5; CDR3: CASSQSYSAEAFF; DNA: TGTGCCAGCAGCCAATCATACAGCGCAGAAGCTTTCTTT
size: .; D: TRBD1; J: TRBJ1-2; V: TRBV7-9; CDR3: CASSLSAGGLEGYTF; DNA: TGTGCCAGCAGCTTATCGGCAGGGGGCTTGGAGGGCTACACCTTC
size: .; D: .; J: TRBJ2-3; V: TRBV11-3; CDR3: CASSWHEVADTQYF; DNA: TGTGCCAGCAGCTGGCATGAGGTGGCAGATACGCAGTATTTT
size: .; D: .; J: TRBJ1-1; V: TRBV25-1; CDR3: CATVPALGSGRGTEAFF; DNA: TGTGCCACCGTCCCGGCCCTGGGTTCCGGGCGTGGAACTGAAGCTTTCTTT
size: many; D: .; J: TRBJ2-3; V: TRBV12-3/TRBV12-4; CDR3: CASTKGEDTQYF; DNA: TGTGCCAGCACCAAGGGAGAAGATACGCAGTATTTT
size: .; D: .; J: TRBJ2-2; V: TRBV11-2; CDR3: CASSRVGSGELFF; DNA: TGTGCCAGCAGCAGGGTAGGGTCCGGGGAGCTGTTTTTT
size: few; D: .; J: TRBJ2-7; V: TRBV28; CDR3: CASSNFQYCKQYF; DNA: TGTGCCAGCAGTAACTTTCAGTATTGCAAGCAGTACTTC
size: .; D: .; J: TRBJ2-3; V: TRBV7-3; CDR3: CASSLIHTDTQYF; DNA: TGTGCCAGCAGTTTAATCCACACAGATACGCAGTATTTT
size: .; D: .; J: TRBJ2-4; V: TRBV12-3/TRBV12-4; CDR3: CASQNYRQAKNIQYF; DNA: TGTGCCAGCCAAAACTACCGACAAGCCAAAAACATTCAGTACTTC
size: .; D: .; J: TRBJ1-6; V: TRBV14; CDR3: CASSHTGNAPLHF; DNA: TGTGCCAGCAGTCATACAGGGAACGCACCCCTCCACTTT
size: .; D: .; J: TRBJ1-2; V: TRBV10-2; CDR3: CASSDSGYYGYTF; DNA: TGCGCCAGCAGTGACTCGGGGTACTATGGCTACACCTTC